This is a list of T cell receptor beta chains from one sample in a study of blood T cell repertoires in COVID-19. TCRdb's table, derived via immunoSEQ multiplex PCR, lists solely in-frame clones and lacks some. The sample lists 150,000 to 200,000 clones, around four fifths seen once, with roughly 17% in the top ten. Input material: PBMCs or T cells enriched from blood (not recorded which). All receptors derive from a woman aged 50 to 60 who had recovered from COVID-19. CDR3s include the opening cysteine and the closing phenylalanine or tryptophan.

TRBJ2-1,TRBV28,CASSPTSGRFNEQFF
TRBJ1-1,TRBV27,CASTRIRDSSLRDTEAFF
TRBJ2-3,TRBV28,CASHGTGRADTQYF
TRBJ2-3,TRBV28,CASSFRGTQYF
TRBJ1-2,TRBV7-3,CASSSGGQGNYGYTF
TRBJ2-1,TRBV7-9,CASSFGRAGSRHEQFF
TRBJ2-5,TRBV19,CASSTPGVRAPQETQYF
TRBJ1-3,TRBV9,CASSDTGGLGNTIYF
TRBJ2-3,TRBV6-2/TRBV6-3,CASSYESGVGRDTQYF
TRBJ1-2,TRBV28,CASSPSLGAASINYGYTF
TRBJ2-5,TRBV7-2,CASSSRGGAETQYF
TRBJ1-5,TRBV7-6,CASSSGQFNQPQHF
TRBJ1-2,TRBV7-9,CASSPGLDRQNVYGYTF
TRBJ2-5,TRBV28,CASSLYQREWYF
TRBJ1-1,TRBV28,CASRRQGRNTEAFF
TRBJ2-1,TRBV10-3,CAISEAPGSGSYNEQFF
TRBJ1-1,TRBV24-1,CATSASFGTGHGGTEAFF
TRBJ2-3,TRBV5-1,CASEPQGEGTDTQYF
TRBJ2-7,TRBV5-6,CASSFISYEQYF
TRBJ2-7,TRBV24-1,CATSESGQGKAEQYF
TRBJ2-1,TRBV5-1,CASSLRSSGSEQFF
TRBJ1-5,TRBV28,CASSSEGTGDFQPQHF
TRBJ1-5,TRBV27,CASSFLTDSNQPQHF
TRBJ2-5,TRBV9,CASSVRGSLETQYF
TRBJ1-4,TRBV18,CASAPNGTPNEKLFF
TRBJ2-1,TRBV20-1,CSAMPGTEQFF
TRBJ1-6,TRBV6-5,CAVARVSSYNSPLHF
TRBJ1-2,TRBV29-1,CSVEERTTYGYTF
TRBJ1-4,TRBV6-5,CASRRRYGQDEKLFF
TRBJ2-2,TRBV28,CASSLGGFTGELFF
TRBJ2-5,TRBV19,CASTPDRGRPGTQYF
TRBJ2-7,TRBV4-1,CASSQVTASYEQYF
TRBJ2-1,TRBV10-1,CASSRGRASDEQFF
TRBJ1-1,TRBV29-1,CSGSMDREAFF
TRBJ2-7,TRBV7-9,CASSSTSGRAYEQYF
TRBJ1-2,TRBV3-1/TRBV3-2,CASSRRVLTRGHGYTF
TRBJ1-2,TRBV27,CASSSTRGYGYGYTF